Described below is a single TCR beta chain sequence and its context. The antigen remains undetermined. One entry per CDR3 protein results from TCRdb running MiXCR on the 5' RACE reads. The table records 460,000 or so distinct CDR3 sequences, 11% to 15% of them present only once. These data come from a study of identical twins. Study observations and caveats: The more abundant beta clonotypes in cord blood had fewer insertions, and memory repertoires did not show this. Without tracking the same donors, conclusions rested on cross-sectional statistical analysis.

The junction had 16 bases not matched to a gene; V was cut back by 4 bases and J by 8 bases. The length of the CDR3 is 17 residues. Looked up from germline, CDR1 is ENHRY and CDR2 is SYGVKD. The same sample was also studied in work on yellow fever vaccine responses in identical twins.

Material for sequencing was CD4+ T cells sorted from blood. The sequence was collected from a woman under 30 in good health. The V call is TRBV10-3, the J call TRBJ2-1; 8 bases map to TRBD2. CDR3 DNA sequence: TGTGCCATCAGTGGGTCGGCTTCGCCGGGGGGGCCCGATGAGCAGTTCTTC. Translated: CAISGSASPGGPDEQFF.